The T cell receptor (beta chain) under discussion was sequenced for a study of T cell clones after liver transplantation. About the study: Subjects received no induction therapy and standard immunosuppression until randomization at 12-24 months post-transplant.

The CDR3 runs to 16 residues. Germline CDR1 is SGHAT and CDR2 is FQNNGV. The V and J ends lost 5 bases and 8 bases, in that order; junction bases with no gene match: 13. Thawed unstimulated PBMCs were FACS-sorted by CD3, CD4 and CD8 into two populations. Clones were sequenced by immunoSEQ multiplex PCR, and TCRdb holds only the in-frame ones, with some missing. Here the sample spans tens of thousands of clones, 60% to 75% being singletons. Sample: CD4+ T cells from blood, taken at the 22-month timepoint. The genes are TRBV11-2 and TRBJ1-2; 11 bases match TRBD1. This TCR came from a human patient who received a liver transplant. Some T cells may have come from the graft donor. CDR3 protein: CASSHPVGQGAGGYTF. In nucleotides, the CDR3 is TGTGCCAGCAGCCATCCGGTTGGACAGGGGGCGGGAGGCTACACCTTC.